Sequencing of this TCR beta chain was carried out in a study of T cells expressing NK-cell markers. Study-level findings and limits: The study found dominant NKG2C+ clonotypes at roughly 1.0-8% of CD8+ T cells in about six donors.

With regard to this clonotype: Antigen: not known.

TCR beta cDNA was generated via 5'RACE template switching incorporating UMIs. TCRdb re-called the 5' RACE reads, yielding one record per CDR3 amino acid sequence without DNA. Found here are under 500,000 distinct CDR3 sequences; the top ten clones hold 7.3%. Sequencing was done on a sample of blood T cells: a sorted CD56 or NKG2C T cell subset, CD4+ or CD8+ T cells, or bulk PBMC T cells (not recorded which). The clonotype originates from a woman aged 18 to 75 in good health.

The CDR3 spells CASSLTPGSLGYEQYF. The J gene is TRBJ2-7, the V gene TRBV19; TCRdb reports TRBD1, a call that lacks DNA to check it against. The germline V gene encodes CDR1 LNHDA and CDR2 SQIVND (reference sequence). CDR3 length: 16 residues.